This T cell receptor beta chain was documented in a study of blood T cell repertoires in COVID-19 (dated by TCRdb to 2018 to 2020). Background for the entire study: Collaborator samples came from the United States, Italy and Spain and covered acute and convalescent phases of COVID-19. The prospective study material was composed of cDNA or gDNA derived from T cells, B-cell-depleted T cells, or PBMCs. Deeply sampled blood TCRbeta repertoires from subjects exposed to, actively infected with, or recovered from COVID-19 were included in the dataset. The repertoires were released in a freely available public database meant as a resource for research on the immune response to SARS-CoV-2. Samples were obtained from the ongoing ImmuneRACE study (first 160 participants) and from over 1,000 subjects provided by 6 global collaborators. Sample metadata almost always included a de-identified subject ID, COVID-19 status, age in years and sex. Where HLA class I and class II types were available, the types were taken from metadata supplied by the sample provider, not from assay-based typing. Findings and caveats that apply to the study as a whole: How much clinical and demographic metadata was included differed by source and by participant, and the metadata was provided uncurated.

Whole blood was collected in K2EDTA tubes by collaborating institutions according to the institutions' own protocols. For TCRbeta analysis, collaborators shipped samples as frozen whole blood, isolated PBMCs, or DNA extracted from either of those sample types. Details on this clone: What antigen it recognizes has not been identified. No clone much larger than this one lies a single base away; base qualities are absent.

The CDR3, cysteine through valine, is 16 amino acids long. Solely the CDR3 DNA is kept, with 48 bases framed from the first base. Reading the germline V gene (reference sequence) gives CDR1 SEHNR and CDR2 FQNEAQ. Ends trimmed: V by 1 base, J by 3 bases; bases unmatched to a gene: 6. TCRbeta CDR3 regions were amplified from genomic DNA by means of the immunoSEQ Assay, a bias-controlled multiplex PCR. In the authors' own workflow: Nucleated cell counts per sample were estimated from amplification of reference gene primers within the assay. Sequence reads were collapsed and filtered to measure the absolute abundance of every unique TCRbeta CDR3 rearrangement. For each sample, productive Simpson clonality was calculated by taking the square root of Simpson's diversity index across productive rearrangements. TCRdb provides this immuneACCESS table in a form limited to in-frame rearrangements. Some clones are lacking; in checked studies, under half of them reflect an unresolved V gene, and why the rest are absent is not known. The V and J calls and clone size were taken over from that table, and D and trimming were inferred from the DNA. For this sample the table gives 55,000 to 85,000 clones, of which about 73% were detected only once. The top ten clonotypes cover less than 25% of the sample.

Recombination joined TRBV7-9 with TRBJ2-7; TRBD1 fits 10 bases in the junction. The sample consisted of peripheral blood. The receptor comes from a man between 60 and 70 years old with acute or convalescent COVID-19. This receptor carries the CDR3 CASSLGGTGDRYEQYV. DNA sequence: TGTGCCAGCAGCTTAGGGGGGACAGGGGATCGCTACGAGCAGTACGTC.